Below are 13 T cell receptor beta chains sequenced from a single sample in a study of blood T cell repertoires in COVID-19. The repertoire was sequenced with immunoSEQ multiplex PCR; TCRdb's copy has only in-frame clones and lacks some. The data show about 300,000 clones, 87% seen once. Source material: peripheral blood. These receptors all stem from a woman in her thirties or forties who had recovered from COVID-19.

This rearrangement joins TRBV6-5 to TRBJ1-5, with D tentatively TRBD1 (6 bases). Germline CDR1 reads MNHEY; CDR2 reads SVGAGI. The CDR3 sequence is 12 residues long. V shed 8 bases and J shed 5 bases, with 10 bases lying between them. In DNA, the CDR3 is TGTGCCAGCGGACAGCAATATCAGCCCCAGCATTTT. Protein product: CASGQQYQPQHF.

The CDR3 reads CASSPGTAVNEQFF. In DNA form, the CDR3 reads TGCGCCAGCAGCCCCGGGACAGCAGTCAATGAGCAGTTCTTC. This sequence joins TRBV10-1 and TRBJ2-1; 7 positions agree with TRBD1. Germline V gene lookup returns CDR1 WNHNN and CDR2 SYGVQD (reference sequence). V was clipped by 6 bases and J by 6 bases; unmatched bases: 8. CDR3 length equals 14 residues.

This clone is a singleton in its sample. Other DNA sequences in this sample translate to the same CDR3. The chain joins TRBV5-1 to TRBJ2-3; 7 nucleotides agree with TRBD2. The CDR3 contains 14 residues. Germline V gene sequence: CDR1 SGHRS, CDR2 YFSETQ. The V segment lost 0 bases and the J segment 4 bases; nucleotides outside the gene matches: 2. This CDR3 reads CASSLEAGADTQYF. As DNA, the CDR3 is TGCGCCAGCAGCTTGGAGGCGGGGGCAGATACGCAGTATTTT.

The chain employs TRBV21-1 and TRBJ2-1; TRBD2, the table's D call, lacks a check against the DNA. TRBV21-1 counts as a pseudogene. CDR3 size: 18 residues. The CDR3 sequence: CASSNPGRVRLVPNEQFF. The CDR3 DNA reads as TGTGCCAGCAGCAACCCGGGGAGGGTTAGACTAGTTCCCAATGAGCAGTTCTTC.

The V gene is TRBV25-1, the J gene TRBJ1-1; a weak D match, TRBD1 (6 bases). CDR1 is MGHDK and CDR2 is SYGVNS in the germline V gene. This CDR3 has 16 residues. Trimming cost V 7 bases and J 1 base, with 19 bases left between them. CDR3 amino acids: CASTKGQGSWNTEAFF. Here the CDR3 DNA reads TGTGCCAGCACTAAGGGGCAGGGGTCGTGGAACACTGAAGCTTTCTTT.

J is TRBJ1-1 and V is TRBV27; unclear D gene. Germline values: CDR1 MNHEY, CDR2 SMNVEV (reference sequence). CDR3 length: 17 amino acids. V dropped 6 bases and J dropped 1 base, with 21 bases sitting between them. DNA for the CDR3: TGTGCCAGCAGCCGCCAGCACAAAGTGTGGGCGAACACTGAAGCTTTCTTT. It encodes CASSRQHKVWANTEAFF.

There are a few counts of this clone. The chain combines TRBV29-1 with TRBJ2-3; D is possibly TRBD1 (5 bases). Germline lookup yields CDR1 SQVTM and CDR2 ANQGSEA. The CDR3 is 15 amino acids. Trimming shortened V by 3 bases and J by 5 bases, and 18 bases separated the two germline ends. CDR3 in DNA: TGCAGCGTTGAGGGGCAGGGCTTGAGGAGAGATACGCAGTATTTT. Its protein product is CSVEGQGLRRDTQYF.

The rearrangement links TRBV5-6 to TRBJ1-5, with D tentatively TRBD1 (5 bases). Trimming stripped 2 bases from V and 0 bases from J, with 9 bases between. This CDR3 comprises 15 residues. Germline V lookup: CDR1 SGHDT, CDR2 YYEEEE. This chain's CDR3 is CASSFWGGSNQPQHF. The DNA of the CDR3 is TGTGCCAGCAGCTTCTGGGGGGGTAGCAATCAGCCCCAGCATTTT. Full variable domain (missing parts from reference TRBV5-6 and TRBJ1-5): DAGVTQSPTHLIKTRGQQVTLRCSPKSGHDTVSWYQQALGQGPQFIFQYYEEEERQRGNFPDRFSGHQFPNYSSELNVNALLLGDSALYLCASSFWGGSNQPQHFGDGTRLSIL.

CDR3 in DNA: TGTGCCAGCAGCCGGACTCCGGACAGCGGGGGGGAGACCCAGTACTTC. It translates to CASSRTPDSGGETQYF. The chain carries TRBV5-4 and TRBJ2-5; 9 nucleotides match TRBD2. Germline V gives CDR1 SGHNT, CDR2 YYREEE (reference sequence). V lost 4 bases to trimming and J lost 5 bases; unmatched junction nucleotides: 12. The CDR3 spans 16 residues.

This clone came up once. V and J are TRBV4-3 and TRBJ2-3; 13 bases line up with TRBD2. The CDR3 totals 17 residues. CDR1 is LGHNA, CDR2 YSLEER, per germline. V was clipped by 1 base and J by 5 bases; unmatched bases: 6. As DNA, the CDR3 is TGCGCCAGCAGCCAAGCCACTAGCGGGGGGGCCGGAGATACGCAGTATTTT. This codes for CASSQATSGGAGDTQYF.

This clone is a singleton in its sample. The chain couples TRBV6-1 to TRBJ2-7; perhaps TRBD2 as D (6 bases). V dropped 6 bases and J dropped 3 bases, with 24 bases sitting between them. The CDR3 consists of 17 residues. CDR1 MNHNS and CDR2 SASEGT come from the germline V gene. CDR3 sequence reads: CASRERDWTVGIYEQYF. CDR3 nucleotides: TGTGCCAGCAGGGAAAGGGACTGGACGGTGGGTATCTACGAGCAGTACTTC.

The chain employs TRBV11-2 and TRBJ2-1, with D possibly TRBD2 on 7 matching bases. The germline CDR1 and CDR2 sequences are SGHAT and FQNNGV. The CDR3 loop spans 15 amino acids. V dropped 5 bases and J dropped 4 bases, with 15 bases sitting between them. Here the CDR3 DNA reads TGTGCCAGCAGCCAAAGGGGGAGGGATTACAATGAGCAGTTCTTC. Amino acids: CASSQRGRDYNEQFF.

The V and J genes are TRBV6-5 and TRBJ1-1; 7 bases are shared with TRBD1. The CDR3 covers 14 residues. V shed 0 bases and J 4 bases; nucleotides not matched to a gene: 2. Germline V gene sequence: CDR1 MNHEY, CDR2 SVGAGI. CDR3 protein: CASSYSPGGTEAFF. The CDR3 DNA reads as TGTGCCAGCAGTTACTCCCCAGGGGGCACTGAAGCTTTCTTT.